This TCR beta chain is from a study of PD-L1 blockade in urothelial cancer. Across the whole study: Twenty-five of 29 patients were males with bladder-origin urothelial cancer. Among blood samples, the median T cell count was approximately 140,000.

Indicated time point: pretreatment peripheral blood. TCR analog templates of synthetic origin were spiked into each PCR. Method: immunoSEQ multiplex PCR; TCRdb's copy keeps in-frame clones and lacks some. The sample carries 70,000 to 90,000 clones, 85% recorded once. This sequence originates from a man between 60 and 75 years old with urothelial cancer. The sample was PBMCs, taken around atezolizumab (anti-PD-L1) treatment.

CDR3 DNA sequence: TGTGCCAGCAGCCCGGGGACAGGGGATTGGAGTGGCTACACCTTC. Translated: CASSPGTGDWSGYTF. The genes are TRBV4-2 and TRBJ1-2, with 10 bases aligning to TRBD1. This CDR3 has 15 residues. Germline V gives CDR1 LGHNA, CDR2 YNFKEQ. V trimming: 4 bases; J trimming: 7 bases; junction bases outside the gene matches: 9.